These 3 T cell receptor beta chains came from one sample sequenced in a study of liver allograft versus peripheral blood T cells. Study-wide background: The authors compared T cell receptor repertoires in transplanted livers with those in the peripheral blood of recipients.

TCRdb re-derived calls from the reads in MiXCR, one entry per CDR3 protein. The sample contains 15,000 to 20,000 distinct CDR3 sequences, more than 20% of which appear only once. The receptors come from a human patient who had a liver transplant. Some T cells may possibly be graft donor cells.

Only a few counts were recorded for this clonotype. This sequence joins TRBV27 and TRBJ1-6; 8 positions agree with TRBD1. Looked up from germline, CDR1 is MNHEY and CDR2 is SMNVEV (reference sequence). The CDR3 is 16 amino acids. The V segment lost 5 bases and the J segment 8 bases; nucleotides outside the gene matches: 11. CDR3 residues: CASSPRQGRKDSPLHF. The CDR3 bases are TGTGCCAGCAGTCCCCGACAGGGGAGGAAGGATTCACCCCTCCACTTT.

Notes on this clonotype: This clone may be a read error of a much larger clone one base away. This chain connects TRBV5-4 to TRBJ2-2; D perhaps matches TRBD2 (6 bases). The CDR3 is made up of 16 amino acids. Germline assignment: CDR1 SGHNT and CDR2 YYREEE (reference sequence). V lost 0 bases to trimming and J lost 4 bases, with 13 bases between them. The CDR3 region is CASSLAAGLVTGELFF. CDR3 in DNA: TGTGCCAGCAGCTTGGCGGCGGGGTTGGTCACCGGGGAGCTGTTTTTT.

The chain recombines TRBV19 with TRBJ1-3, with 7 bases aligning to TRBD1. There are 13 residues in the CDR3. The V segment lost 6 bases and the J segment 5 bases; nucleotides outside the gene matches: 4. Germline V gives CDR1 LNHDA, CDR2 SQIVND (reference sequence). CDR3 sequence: CASSGTARNTIYF. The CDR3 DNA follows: TGTGCCAGTAGCGGGACAGCCAGAAACACCATATATTTT.